This T cell receptor (beta chain) was documented in a study of chemoradiotherapy in HPV16-positive cancers. Overall study results and limits: During treatment, candidate HPV-specific clones and E7-related motifs expanded in tumor.

Repeated repertoire sampling spanned the course of chemoradiotherapy. This clone was recorded once. Antigen: not known. Here immunoSEQ multiplex PCR was the method, and the copy in TCRdb shows in-frame clones only, minus some. Of fewer than 11,000 clones listed, over 60% are singletons. The receptor's source is a human donor with HPV-associated anogenital cancer. Sequenced material: tumor tissue, taken from a patient who underwent chemoradiotherapy.

The CDR3 protein is CASSLVQDYEQYF. The CDR3 nucleotides read TGTGCCAGCAGCTTAGTTCAGGACTACGAGCAGTACTTC. The chain links TRBV7-9 to TRBJ2-7; D is ambiguous. Trimming cost V 1 base and J 3 bases, with 7 bases left between them. There are 13 residues in the CDR3. Germline assignment: CDR1 SEHNR and CDR2 FQNEAQ (reference sequence). Supplemented by reference TRBV7-9 and TRBJ2-7, the full variable domain reads DTGVSQNPRHKITKRGQNVTFRCDPISEHNRLYWYRQTLGQGPEFLTYFQNEAQLEKSRLLSDRFSAERPKGSFSTLEIQRTEQGDSAMYLCASSLVQDYEQYFGPGTRLTVT.